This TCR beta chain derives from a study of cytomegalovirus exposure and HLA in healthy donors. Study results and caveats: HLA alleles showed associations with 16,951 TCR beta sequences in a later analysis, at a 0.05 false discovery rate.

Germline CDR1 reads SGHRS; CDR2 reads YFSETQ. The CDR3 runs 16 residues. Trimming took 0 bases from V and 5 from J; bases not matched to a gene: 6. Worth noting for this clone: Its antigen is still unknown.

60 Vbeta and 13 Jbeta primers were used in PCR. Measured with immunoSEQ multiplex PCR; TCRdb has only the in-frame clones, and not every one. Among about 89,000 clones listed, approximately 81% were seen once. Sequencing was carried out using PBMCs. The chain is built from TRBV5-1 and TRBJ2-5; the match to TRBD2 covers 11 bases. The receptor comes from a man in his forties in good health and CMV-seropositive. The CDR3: CASSLEGLAERETQYF. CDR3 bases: TGCGCCAGCAGCTTGGAGGGACTAGCGGAAAGGGAGACCCAGTACTTC. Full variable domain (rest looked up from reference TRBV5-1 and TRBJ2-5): KAGVTQTPRYLIKTRGQQVTLSCSPISGHRSVSWYQQTPGQGLQFLFEYFSETQRNKGNFPGRFSGRQFSNSRSEMNVSTLELGDSALYLCASSLEGLAERETQYFGPGTRLLVL.